This T cell receptor (beta chain) is from a study of cytomegalovirus exposure and HLA in healthy donors. Germline V gene sequence: CDR1 LNHDA, CDR2 SQIVND (reference sequence). This CDR3 is built from 14 residues. V gave up 5 bases and J gave up 6 bases; unmatched junction bases: 6. Amplification used 60 Vbeta primers and 13 Jbeta primers. Produced via immunoSEQ multiplex PCR; TCRdb's table is partial and in-frame only. Here the sample table reports around 50,000 clones. This chain uses TRBV19 with TRBJ1-5; 8 bases line up with TRBD1. Material for sequencing was PBMCs. The TCR was taken from a woman in her thirties in good health and CMV-seropositive. This CDR3 is CASSRQGASQPQHF. The CDR3 DNA reads as TGTGCCAGTAGTCGTCAGGGGGCAAGTCAGCCCCAGCATTTT.